The 8 T cell receptor beta chains below were found in one sample sequenced in a study of technical replicates of blood from a handful of donors. Using immunoSEQ multiplex PCR, the repertoire was profiled, and TCRdb retains in-frame clones only, with some absent. The sample has roughly 76,000 clones, around 94% seen once; the top ten hold around 0.42%. The sequencing input was T cells isolated from PBMCs. These receptors all come from a human donor in good health.

The chain links TRBV10-1 to TRBJ2-2; 9 bases agree with TRBD2. The CDR3 extends over 15 amino acids. Germline lookup yields CDR1 WNHNN and CDR2 SYGVQD (reference sequence). Unmatched junction bases numbered 7, after V lost 8 bases and J lost 3 bases. The CDR3 protein is CASGTRLADTGELFF. The DNA of the CDR3 is TGCGCCAGCGGGACTAGACTAGCGGACACCGGGGAGCTGTTTTTT.

V is TRBV7-9 and J is TRBJ1-3, with 7 bases aligning to TRBD1. CDR1 and CDR2 from the germline V gene are SEHNR and FQNEAQ (reference sequence). This CDR3 comprises 16 residues. After removal of 2 bases from V and 0 bases from J, the junction contained 4 bases not matched to a gene. The CDR3 DNA sequence: TGTGCCAGCAGCTTACCCTCAGGGGGCTCTGGAAACACCATATATTTT. Its translation: CASSLPSGGSGNTIYF.

V gene TRBV7-8 combines with J gene TRBJ2-7; maybe TRBD1 (8 bases). V was trimmed by 6 bases and J by 4 bases, leaving 19 bases between them. Germline V gene data show CDR1 as SGHVS and CDR2 as FQNEAQ. The length of the CDR3 is 15 residues. The CDR3: CASRNPQGGNYEQYF. DNA of the CDR3: TGTGCCAGCAGAAATCCACAGGGGGGGAATTACGAGCAGTACTTC.

The J gene is TRBJ1-5, the V gene TRBV7-9, with 11 bases that match TRBD1. Germline V gene sequence: CDR1 SEHNR, CDR2 FQNEAQ (reference sequence). The CDR3 covers 16 residues. The V and J ends lost 5 bases and 5 bases, in that order; junction bases with no gene match: 8. The CDR3 loop is CASSNRDRGSDQPQHF. The CDR3 region has the DNA TGTGCCAGCAGCAACCGGGACAGGGGGTCTGATCAGCCCCAGCATTTT.

The J gene is TRBJ2-1, the V gene TRBV19; D is possibly TRBD2 (6 bases). Per the germline V gene, CDR1 is LNHDA and CDR2 is SQIVND (reference sequence). The CDR3 extends over 17 amino acids. Trimming cost V 1 base and J 0 bases, with 13 bases left between them. The chain's CDR3 is CASSIVGGAYSYNEQFF. In nucleotides, the CDR3 is TGTGCCAGTAGTATAGTTGGAGGGGCCTACTCCTACAATGAGCAGTTCTTC.

This sequence joins TRBV30 and TRBJ1-4; D uncertain. CDR3 length equals 18 residues. Deletions cut 4 bases from V and 6 bases from J, with 27 bases between. Germline lookup yields CDR1 GTSNPN and CDR2 SVGIG (reference sequence). CDR3 DNA: TGTGCCTGGATCACCTTCCCTCCCCAACTAAGACCTTATGAAAAACTGTTTTTT. It is translated as CAWITFPPQLRPYEKLFF.

The chain uses TRBV27 and TRBJ2-1; perhaps TRBD2 as D (5 bases). The CDR3 is 15 residues long. V lost 5 bases and J lost 5, with 16 bases in between. CDR1 and CDR2 (germline): MNHEY, SMNVEV (reference sequence). The CDR3 nucleotides read TGTGCCAGCAGTCCAAGAACTAGTGTCCACAATGAGCAGTTCTTC. The encoded protein is CASSPRTSVHNEQFF.

This chain joins TRBV11-1 and TRBJ2-7; D may be TRBD2 (5 bases). CDR1 SGHAT and CDR2 FQDESV come from the germline V gene (reference sequence). V was cut by 5 bases and J by 2 bases, with 10 bases left in between. The length of the CDR3 is 13 residues. CDR3 in DNA: TGTGCCAGCAGCGCCGGGGTACCCTACGAGCAGTACTTC. Encoded protein: CASSAGVPYEQYF.